A single sample gave rise to the 6 T cell receptor beta chains below, sequenced in a study of identical twins. Each CDR3 protein gets one entry after TCRdb re-called the 5' RACE reads with MiXCR. Here the sample spans roughly 250,000 distinct CDR3 sequences, about 7% being singletons. The same data also contributed to another study, on yellow fever vaccine responses in identical twins.

The specimen was memory (CD45RO+) T cells sorted from blood. The origin of the receptors is a woman aged 18-29 years in good health.

This chain's CDR3 is CASSLARVRAQDETQYF. The CDR3 region has the DNA TGTGCCAGCAGCTTAGCGCGGGTCAGGGCCCAAGACGAGACCCAGTACTTC. The V call is TRBV7-9, the J call TRBJ2-5, with D possibly being TRBD1 or TRBD2 (5 bases each). The CDR3 is 17 amino acids. Between the trimmed V and J ends, which lost 0 bases and 5 bases, there was a span of 19 bases. Per the germline V gene, CDR1 is SEHNR and CDR2 is FQNEAQ (reference sequence).

This rearrangement joins TRBV10-3 to TRBJ2-3; D remains unclear. V dropped 3 bases and J dropped 0 bases, with 7 bases sitting between them. The CDR3 loop spans 14 amino acids. Per the germline V gene, CDR1 is ENHRY and CDR2 is SYGVKD. The chain's CDR3 is CAISERSSTDTQYF. The CDR3 DNA reads as TGTGCCATCAGTGAAAGGTCAAGCACAGATACGCAGTATTTT.

J is TRBJ2-1 and V is TRBV7-6, with 8 bases that match TRBD2. After removal of 5 bases from V and 2 bases from J, the junction contained 11 bases not matched to a gene. CDR3 length: 17 residues. From germline, CDR1 is SGHVS and CDR2 FNYEAQ. The CDR3: CASSPKPGGAAYNEQFF. The CDR3 DNA follows: TGTGCCAGCAGCCCTAAACCCGGGGGGGCCGCCTACAATGAGCAGTTCTTC.

This clonotype was seen only once. The chain combines TRBV7-6 with TRBJ2-3; TRBD1 aligns across 12 bases. Germline CDR1 SGHVS, CDR2 FNYEAQ. J lost 4 bases, V lost 5 bases, and 10 bases had no gene match. This CDR3 spans 17 amino acids. This chain's CDR3 is CASSVSPGQGAPDTQYF. In DNA form, the CDR3 reads TGTGCCAGCAGCGTAAGCCCGGGACAGGGGGCCCCAGATACGCAGTATTTT.

This clonotype was observed at least ten times. In DNA form, the CDR3 reads TGTGCCAGCAGCGAAGCCCCGACTAGCCAGGAGCAGTTCTTC. Translated: CASSEAPTSQEQFF. The chain has TRBV9 and TRBJ2-1; 7 nucleotides align to TRBD2. Trimming took 3 bases from V and 10 from J; bases not matched to a gene: 10. Germline V gives CDR1 SGDLS, CDR2 YYNGEE. The length of the CDR3 is 14 residues.

This clonotype was picked up a small number of times. J is TRBJ2-1 and V is TRBV6-5; D uncertain. Trimming took 0 bases from V and 8 from J, leaving 17 bases between them. CDR1 and CDR2 from the germline V gene are MNHEY and SVGAGI. CDR3 length: 16 amino acids. The CDR3 DNA reads as TGTGCCAGCAGTTACTCGAACGGTCCGGATCTTGATGAGCAGTTCTTC. Protein sequence: CASSYSNGPDLDEQFF.